The 10 T cell receptor beta chains presented below share a single source sample, sequenced in a study of CD8 T cells in ankylosing spondylitis. One entry per CDR3 protein results from TCRdb running MiXCR on the 5' RACE reads. This sample carries about 170,000 distinct CDR3 sequences, around 16% of them seen once, and the ten largest clones take about 7.6%. Source material: blood, either unsorted or a sorted T cell fraction (not recorded which). All receptors derive from a male donor with ankylosing spondylitis or in good health (not recorded which).

The chain employs TRBV18 and TRBJ1-1; 8 positions match TRBD1. V was pared by 6 bases and J by 1 base, with 4 bases of the junction left unmatched. The CDR3 loop spans 14 amino acids. Germline assignment: CDR1 KGHSH and CDR2 LQKENI. CDR3 sequence (DNA): TGTGCCAGCTCGATCGGACAGGGGAACACTGAAGCTTTCTTT. This encodes CASSIGQGNTEAFF.

The CDR3 DNA reads as TGCAGTGCTCGCTCAGTGACAGGGTTGGGAGAGACCCAGTACTTC. It specifies CSARSVTGLGETQYF. V usage is TRBV20-1 and J usage is TRBJ2-5; 7 bases map to TRBD1. With 5 bases clipped from V and 4 bases from J, the junction kept 13 bases outside the gene matches. CDR1 DFQATT and CDR2 SNEGSKA come from the germline V gene (reference sequence). The CDR3 runs 15 residues.

This clonotype has ten or more counts. The V gene is TRBV5-1, the J gene TRBJ1-4; perhaps TRBD1 as D (5 bases). V gave up 4 bases and J gave up 5 bases, with 15 bases separating them. This CDR3 is built from 15 residues. Looked up from germline, CDR1 is SGHRS and CDR2 is YFSETQ. CDR3: CASSPGTQKNEKLFF. DNA for the CDR3: TGCGCCAGCAGCCCCGGGACTCAGAAGAATGAAAAACTGTTTTTT. Drawing the rest from reference TRBV5-1 and TRBJ1-4, the complete variable domain is KAGVTQTPRYLIKTRGQQVTLSCSPISGHRSVSWYQQTPGQGLQFLFEYFSETQRNKGNFPGRFSGRQFSNSRSEMNVSTLELGDSALYLCASSPGTQKNEKLFFGSGTQLSVL.

In this sample, this clonotype turned up a few times. V is TRBV7-9 and J is TRBJ2-1, with D possibly TRBD2 on 5 matching bases. V was clipped by 4 bases and J by 0 bases, with 10 bases between them. Germline V lookup: CDR1 SEHNR, CDR2 FQNEAQ (reference sequence). This CDR3 comprises 15 residues. DNA of the CDR3: TGTGCCAGCAGCTCCTTAGCGACCTCCTACAATGAGCAGTTCTTC. Encoded protein: CASSSLATSYNEQFF.

Ten or more counts support this clonotype. The rearrangement uses TRBV5-1 and TRBJ2-2; possibly TRBD1 for D (5 bases). Germline V CDR1 and CDR2: SGHRS, YFSETQ. CDR3 length: 15 amino acids. V was pared by 1 base and J by 5 bases, with 12 bases between. The CDR3 here is CASSLRQSSTGELFF. Here the CDR3 DNA reads TGCGCCAGCAGCTTGCGACAGTCTTCTACCGGGGAGCTGTTTTTT.

This clonotype was seen ten or more times. V usage is TRBV7-7 and J usage is TRBJ2-7; TRBD1 matches 8 bases. Germline-derived CDR1 and CDR2 are SSHAT and FNYEAQ (reference sequence). Unmatched junction bases numbered 7, after V lost 5 bases and J lost 4 bases. The CDR3 runs to 14 residues. CDR3 coding DNA: TGTGCCAGCAGCCCAAGACAGGGGCAATACGAGCAGTACTTC. Translation: CASSPRQGQYEQYF.

V gene TRBV14 combines with J gene TRBJ2-1; TRBD1 is a possible D gene (6 bases). The CDR3 is 15 residues long. V lost 4 bases and J 2 bases, leaving 12 bases between the germline ends. Germline V gives CDR1 SGHDN, CDR2 FVKESK. In nucleotides, the CDR3 is TGTGCCAGCAGCCCACAGGGTATCCCCTACAATGAGCAGTTCTTC. This gives the protein CASSPQGIPYNEQFF.

The chain joins TRBV5-1 to TRBJ2-7; a weak D match, TRBD2 (6 bases). Germline V gene data show CDR1 as SGHRS and CDR2 as YFSETQ. Trimming took 0 bases from V and 5 from J, leaving 12 bases between them. The CDR3 spans 14 residues. The CDR3 reads CASSLVAGLNEQYF. In DNA form, the CDR3 reads TGCGCCAGCAGCTTGGTTGCGGGACTGAACGAGCAGTACTTC. Based on the CDR3 plus reference TRBV5-1 and TRBJ2-7, the full variable domain is KAGVTQTPRYLIKTRGQQVTLSCSPISGHRSVSWYQQTPGQGLQFLFEYFSETQRNKGNFPGRFSGRQFSNSRSEMNVSTLELGDSALYLCASSLVAGLNEQYFGPGTRLTVT.

The rearrangement uses TRBV3-1 and TRBJ2-2; TRBD2 matches 11 bases. CDR1 and CDR2 (germline): LGHDT, YNNKEL (reference sequence). Trimming removed 3 bases from V and 7 bases from J; junction bases left unmatched: 10. The CDR3 totals 17 residues. The CDR3 DNA sequence: TGTGCCAGCAGCCACCAACGTCTAGCGGGAGGTCTCGGGGAGCTGTTTTTT. It yields the protein CASSHQRLAGGLGELFF.

This clonotype was picked up many times. The chain joins TRBV12-3 or TRBV12-4 to TRBJ1-2; D is ambiguous. Trimming took 0 bases from V and 0 from J, leaving 5 bases between them. CDR3 size: 14 residues. This CDR3 is CASSLAQANYGYTF. The CDR3 region has the DNA TGTGCCAGCAGTTTAGCTCAGGCTAACTATGGCTACACCTTC.